The source of this TCR beta chain is a study of Ad26.COV2.S vaccination and SARS-CoV-2 variants. The wider study: Intramuscular Ad26.COV2.S at 5x10^10 or 1x10^11 viral particles.

In regard to this clone: The antigen remains unidentified.

Measured with immunoSEQ multiplex PCR; TCRdb has only the in-frame clones, and not every one. The sample has 240,000 or so clones; approximately 87% are singletons. The CDR3 covers 12 residues. Germline lookup yields CDR1 MDHEN and CDR2 SYDVKM. Deletions cut 5 bases from V and 4 bases from J, with 8 bases between. Treatment reported: 15 to 20 received Ad26.COV2.S at low or high dose, single or two shots; five or six received placebo; per-sample allocation not given. Day 63 following the first vaccine or placebo injection was when the samples were taken. An Ad26 vector that expressed Wuhan-strain SARS-CoV-2 spike constituted the vaccine. Whole-study findings and limits: The TCR-based breadth and depth measures might underestimate overall T cell responses. Vaccinated and placebo-treated recipients had similar non-spike TCR breadth.

The clonotype was recovered from a person between 18 and 60 years old who received the Ad26.COV2.S COVID-19 vaccine or a placebo. Sequenced here: peripheral blood, sampled in a trial of Ad26.COV2.S vaccine versus placebo. The rearrangement joins TRBV28 to TRBJ1-1; unclear D gene. Written as DNA, the CDR3 is TGTGCCAGCAGTCCCTGGGCCACTGAAGCTTTCTTT. It codes for CASSPWATEAFF. The full variable domain, in which reference TRBV28 and TRBJ1-1 provide the parts outside the CDR3, is DVKVTQSSRYLVKRTGEKVFLECVQDMDHENMFWYRQDPGLGLRLIYFSYDVKMKEKGDIPEGYSVSREKKERFSLILESASTNQTSMYLCASSPWATEAFFGQGTRLTVV.